Reported below is one TCR beta chain. This sample was included in a study of blood T cell repertoires in COVID-19. Study information: Samples representing acute and convalescent COVID-19 were sourced from the United States, Italy and Spain. T cells, B-cell-depleted T cells, or PBMCs supplied cDNA or gDNA.

Germline V gives CDR1 SNHLY, CDR2 FYNNEI. V was pared by 3 bases and J by 6 bases, with 0 bases of the junction left unmatched. This CDR3 spans 14 amino acids. Repertoires were generated with immunoSEQ multiplex PCR, while TCRdb's copy carries only in-frame clones and drops some. The table includes approximately 180,000 clones, approximately 83% detected once. This chain uses TRBV2 with TRBJ2-3; 13 bases are a match to TRBD2. The sequenced sample was peripheral blood. The clonotype comes from a human donor with active or convalescent COVID-19. The donor label of this sample is uncertain. The CDR3 spells CASSETSGRDTQYF. The CDR3 nucleotides are TGTGCCAGCAGTGAGACTAGCGGGAGGGATACGCAGTATTTT.